This TCR beta chain was recovered during a study of T cells in Graves' hyperthyroidism and ophthalmopathy. Overall study findings and caveats: Progression to ophthalmopathy was predicted a median of 6.5 months early. Most thyroid clonotypes that were expanded above 0.001 also turned up in blood.

This clonotype has only a few counts. No antigen is known for it. Thyroid ultrasound and orbital computed tomography, with clinical symptoms and serum thyroxine and TRAb, informed diagnoses. PBMCs came from 10 ml fresh peripheral blood. Amplified TCR beta CDR3 regions came from RNA transcripts. First-round RT-PCR with HTBI primers amplified the TCR CDR3 region. A single record per CDR3 protein comes from TCRdb applying MiXCR to the multiplex PCR reads. The sample has 560,000 or so distinct CDR3 sequences, less than 20% seen once; the top ten hold 47%. The sequenced sample was blood. This receptor was identified in a man aged 35-49 years with Graves' ophthalmopathy.

The CDR3 bases are TGTGCCACCAGTGAACGGGGCACAGATACGCAGTATTTT. This gives the protein CATSERGTDTQYF. The chain links TRBV24-1 to TRBJ2-3; D gene ambiguous. Germline loops: CDR1 KGHDR, CDR2 SFDVKD. V lost 4 bases to trimming and J lost 1 base, with 5 bases between them. There are 13 residues in the CDR3.